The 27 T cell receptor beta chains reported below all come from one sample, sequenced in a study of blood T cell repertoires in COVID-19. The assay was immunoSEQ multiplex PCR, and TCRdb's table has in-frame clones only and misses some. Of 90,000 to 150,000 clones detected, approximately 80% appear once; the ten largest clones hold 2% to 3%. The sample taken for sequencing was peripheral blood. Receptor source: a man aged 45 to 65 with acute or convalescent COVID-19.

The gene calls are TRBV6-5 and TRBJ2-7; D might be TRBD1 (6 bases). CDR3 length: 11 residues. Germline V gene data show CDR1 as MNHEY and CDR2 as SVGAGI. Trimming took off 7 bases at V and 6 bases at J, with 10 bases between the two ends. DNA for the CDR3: TGTGCCAGCAAACGGGACACCGAGCAGTACTTC. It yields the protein CASKRDTEQYF.

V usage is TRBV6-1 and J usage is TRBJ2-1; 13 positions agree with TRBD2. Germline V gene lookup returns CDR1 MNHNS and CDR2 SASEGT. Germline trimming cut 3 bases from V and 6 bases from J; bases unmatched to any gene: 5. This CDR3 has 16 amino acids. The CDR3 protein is CASSELGLAGPNEQFF. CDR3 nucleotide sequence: TGTGCCAGCAGTGAGCTGGGACTAGCGGGGCCCAATGAGCAGTTCTTC.

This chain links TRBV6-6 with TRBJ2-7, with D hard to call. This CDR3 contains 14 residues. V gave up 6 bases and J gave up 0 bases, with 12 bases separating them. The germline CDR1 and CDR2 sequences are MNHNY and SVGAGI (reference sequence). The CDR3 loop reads CASREQPSSYEQYF. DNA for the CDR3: TGTGCCAGCAGGGAGCAGCCGAGCTCCTACGAGCAGTACTTC.

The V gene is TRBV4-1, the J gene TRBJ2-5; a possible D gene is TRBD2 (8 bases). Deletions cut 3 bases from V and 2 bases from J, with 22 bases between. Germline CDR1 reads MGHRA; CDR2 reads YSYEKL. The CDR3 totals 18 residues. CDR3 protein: CASSHLPGGGQRQETQYF. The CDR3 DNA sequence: TGCGCCAGCAGCCACCTACCGGGAGGGGGCCAGAGGCAAGAGACCCAGTACTTC.

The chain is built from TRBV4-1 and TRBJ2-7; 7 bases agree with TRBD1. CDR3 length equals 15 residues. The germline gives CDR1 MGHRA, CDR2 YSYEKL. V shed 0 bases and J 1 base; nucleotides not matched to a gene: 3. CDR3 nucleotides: TGCGCCAGCAGCCAAGAGGGGACAGTTTCCTACGAGCAGTACTTC. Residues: CASSQEGTVSYEQYF.

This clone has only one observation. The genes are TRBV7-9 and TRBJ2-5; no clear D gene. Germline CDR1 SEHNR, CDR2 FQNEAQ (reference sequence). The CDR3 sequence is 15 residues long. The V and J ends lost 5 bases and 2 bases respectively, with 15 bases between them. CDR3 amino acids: CASSPEVGGQETQYF. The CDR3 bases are TGTGCCAGCAGCCCCGAGGTTGGCGGTCAAGAGACCCAGTACTTC.

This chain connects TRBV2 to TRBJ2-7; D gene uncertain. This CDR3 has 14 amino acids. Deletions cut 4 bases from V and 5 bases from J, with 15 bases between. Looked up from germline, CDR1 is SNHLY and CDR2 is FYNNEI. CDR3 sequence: CASSVVSLVHEQYF. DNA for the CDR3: TGTGCCAGCAGTGTAGTTTCCTTGGTCCACGAGCAGTACTTC.

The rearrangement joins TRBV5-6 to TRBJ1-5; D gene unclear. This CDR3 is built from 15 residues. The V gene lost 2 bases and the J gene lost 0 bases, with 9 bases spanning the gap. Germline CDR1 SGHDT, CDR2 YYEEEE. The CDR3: CASSFGGYSNQPQHF. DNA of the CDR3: TGTGCCAGCAGCTTCGGAGGATATAGCAATCAGCCCCAGCATTTT.

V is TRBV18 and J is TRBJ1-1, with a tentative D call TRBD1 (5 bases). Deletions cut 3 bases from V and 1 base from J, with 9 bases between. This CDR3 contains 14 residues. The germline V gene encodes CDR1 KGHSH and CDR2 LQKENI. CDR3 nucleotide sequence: TGTGCCAGCTCACCTACAGGAACGAACACTGAAGCTTTCTTT. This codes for CASSPTGTNTEAFF.

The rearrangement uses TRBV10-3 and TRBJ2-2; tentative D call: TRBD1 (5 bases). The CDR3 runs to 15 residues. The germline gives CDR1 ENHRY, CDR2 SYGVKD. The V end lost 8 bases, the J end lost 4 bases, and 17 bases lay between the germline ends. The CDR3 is CAISSGPSVTGELFF. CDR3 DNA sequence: TGTGCCATCTCCTCAGGGCCTTCGGTCACCGGGGAGCTGTTTTTT.

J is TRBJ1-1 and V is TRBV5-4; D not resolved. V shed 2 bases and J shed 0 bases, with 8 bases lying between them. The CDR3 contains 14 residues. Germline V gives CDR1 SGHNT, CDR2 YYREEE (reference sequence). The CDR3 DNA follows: TGTGCCAGCAGCTTCGAAGGAGTGAACACTGAAGCTTTCTTT. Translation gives CASSFEGVNTEAFF.

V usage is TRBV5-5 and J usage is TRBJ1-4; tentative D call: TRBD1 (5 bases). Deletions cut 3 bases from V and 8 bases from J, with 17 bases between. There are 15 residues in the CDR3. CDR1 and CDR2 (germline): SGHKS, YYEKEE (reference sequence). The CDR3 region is CASSSGRGTSEKLFF. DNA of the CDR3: TGTGCCAGCAGCTCGGGACGGGGGACTTCAGAAAAACTGTTTTTT.

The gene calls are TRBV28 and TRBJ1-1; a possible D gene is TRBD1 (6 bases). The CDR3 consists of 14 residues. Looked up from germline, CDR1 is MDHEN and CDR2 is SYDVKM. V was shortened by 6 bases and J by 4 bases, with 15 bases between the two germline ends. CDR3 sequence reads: CASSNQGRRTEAFF. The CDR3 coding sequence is TGTGCCAGCAGCAATCAGGGGCGTCGCACTGAAGCTTTCTTT.

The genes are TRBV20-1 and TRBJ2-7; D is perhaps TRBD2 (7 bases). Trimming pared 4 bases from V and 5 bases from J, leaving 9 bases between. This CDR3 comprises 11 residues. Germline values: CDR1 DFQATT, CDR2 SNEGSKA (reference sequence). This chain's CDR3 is CSAKGGDEQYF. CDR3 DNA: TGCAGTGCTAAGGGGGGGGACGAGCAGTACTTC.

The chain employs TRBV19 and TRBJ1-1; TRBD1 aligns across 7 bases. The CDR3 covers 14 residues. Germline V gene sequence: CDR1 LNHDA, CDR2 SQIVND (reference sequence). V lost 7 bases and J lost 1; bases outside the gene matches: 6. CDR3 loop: CASTEGGENTEAFF. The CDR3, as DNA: TGTGCCAGTACCGAAGGGGGCGAGAACACTGAAGCTTTCTTT.

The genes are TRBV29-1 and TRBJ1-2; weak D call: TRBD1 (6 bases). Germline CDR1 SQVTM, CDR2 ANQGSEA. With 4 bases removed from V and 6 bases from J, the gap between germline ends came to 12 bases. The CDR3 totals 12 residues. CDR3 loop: CSVGQGLDGYTF. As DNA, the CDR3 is TGCAGCGTTGGGCAGGGGCTCGATGGCTACACCTTC.

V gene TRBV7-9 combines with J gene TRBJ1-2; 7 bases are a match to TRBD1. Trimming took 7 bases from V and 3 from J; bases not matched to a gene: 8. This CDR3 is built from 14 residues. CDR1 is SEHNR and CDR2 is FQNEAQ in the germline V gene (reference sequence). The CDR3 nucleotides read TGTGCCAGCACCCCTCCTGGGACAGACTATGGCTACACCTTC. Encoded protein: CASTPPGTDYGYTF.

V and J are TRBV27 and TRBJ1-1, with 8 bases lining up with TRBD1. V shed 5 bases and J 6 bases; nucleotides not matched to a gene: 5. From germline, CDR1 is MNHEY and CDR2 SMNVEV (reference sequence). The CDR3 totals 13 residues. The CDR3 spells CASSRRGPAEAFF. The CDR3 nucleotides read TGTGCCAGCAGTCGCAGGGGGCCGGCTGAAGCTTTCTTT.

Written as DNA, the CDR3 is TGTGCCAGTAGTTTGGAGAGAACTGATGGCTACACCTTC. Translated, it gives CASSLERTDGYTF. The rearrangement joins TRBV19 to TRBJ1-2; D gene uncertain. Trimming cost V 5 bases and J 6 bases, with 13 bases left between them. Germline V gene lookup returns CDR1 LNHDA and CDR2 SQIVND (reference sequence). The CDR3 length is 13 residues.

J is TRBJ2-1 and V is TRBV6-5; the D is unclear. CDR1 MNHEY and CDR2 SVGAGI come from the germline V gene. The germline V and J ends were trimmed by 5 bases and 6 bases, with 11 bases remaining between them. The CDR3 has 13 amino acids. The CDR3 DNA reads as TGTGCCAGCAGTCCCTCTCTAGGCAATGAGCAGTTCTTC. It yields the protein CASSPSLGNEQFF.

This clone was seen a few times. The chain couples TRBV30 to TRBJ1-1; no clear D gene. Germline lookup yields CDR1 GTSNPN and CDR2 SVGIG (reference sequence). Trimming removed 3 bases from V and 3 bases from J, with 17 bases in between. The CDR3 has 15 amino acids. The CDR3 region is CAWRTSGRRDTEAFF. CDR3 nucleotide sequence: TGTGCCTGGAGGACCTCGGGGAGGAGAGACACTGAAGCTTTCTTT.

The CDR3 sequence is CASSFRDSEAFF. The CDR3, as DNA: TGTGCCAGTAGTTTCCGGGACAGTGAAGCTTTCTTT. The V call is TRBV19, the J call TRBJ1-1; 7 bases are shared with TRBD1. J gave up 7 bases and V 5 bases, and 4 bases lay outside the gene matches. The CDR3 length is 12 residues. Germline assignment: CDR1 LNHDA and CDR2 SQIVND (reference sequence).

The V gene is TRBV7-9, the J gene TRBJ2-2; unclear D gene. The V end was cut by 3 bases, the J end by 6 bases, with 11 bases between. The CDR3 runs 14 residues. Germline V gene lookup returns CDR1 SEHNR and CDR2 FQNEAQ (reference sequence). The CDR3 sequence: CASSFGPVPGELFF. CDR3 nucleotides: TGTGCCAGCAGCTTTGGGCCGGTCCCCGGGGAGCTGTTTTTT.

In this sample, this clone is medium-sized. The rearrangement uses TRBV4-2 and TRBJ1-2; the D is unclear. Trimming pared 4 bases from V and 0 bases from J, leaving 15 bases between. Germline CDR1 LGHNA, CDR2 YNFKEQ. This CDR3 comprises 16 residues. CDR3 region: CASSLEIGSPNYGYTF. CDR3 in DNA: TGTGCCAGCAGCCTGGAGATTGGCAGTCCTAACTATGGCTACACCTTC.

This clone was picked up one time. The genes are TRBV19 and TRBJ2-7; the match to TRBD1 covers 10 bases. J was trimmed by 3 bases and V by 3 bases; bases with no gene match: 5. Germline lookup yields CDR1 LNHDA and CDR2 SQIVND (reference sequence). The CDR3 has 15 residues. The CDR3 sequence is CASSMPGTGVYEQYF. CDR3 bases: TGTGCCAGTAGTATGCCCGGGACAGGGGTCTACGAGCAGTACTTC. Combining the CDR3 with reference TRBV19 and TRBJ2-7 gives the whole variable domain DGGITQSPKYLFRKEGQNVTLSCEQNLNHDAMYWYRQDPGQGLRLIYYSQIVNDFQKGDIAEGYSVSREKKESFPLTVTSAQKNPTAFYLCASSMPGTGVYEQYFGPGTRLTVT.

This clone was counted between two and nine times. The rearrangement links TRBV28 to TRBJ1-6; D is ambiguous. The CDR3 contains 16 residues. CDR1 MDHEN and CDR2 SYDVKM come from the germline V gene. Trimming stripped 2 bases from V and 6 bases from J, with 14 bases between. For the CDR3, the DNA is TGTGCCAGCAGTTTACCTCGTGACAATCTTAATTCACCCCTCCACTTT. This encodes CASSLPRDNLNSPLHF.

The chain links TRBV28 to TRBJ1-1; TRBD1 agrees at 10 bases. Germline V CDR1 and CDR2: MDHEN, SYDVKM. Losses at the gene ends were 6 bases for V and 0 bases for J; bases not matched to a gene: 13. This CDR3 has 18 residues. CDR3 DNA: TGTGCCAGCAGCCTTGGCGGGACAGGGGCTTATATGAACACTGAAGCTTTCTTT. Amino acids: CASSLGGTGAYMNTEAFF.